This T cell receptor (beta chain) came from a study of blood T cell repertoires in COVID-19 (dated by TCRdb to 2018 to 2020). About the full investigation: Samples covering the acute and convalescent phases of COVID-19 were provided by collaborators in the United States, Italy and Spain. The prospective study material was composed of cDNA or gDNA derived from T cells, B-cell-depleted T cells, or PBMCs. Nearly every sample came with metadata listing a de-identified subject ID, COVID-19 status, age in years and sex. Samples came from the ongoing ImmuneRACE study (first 160 participants) plus 1,254 subjects from 6 global collaborators. Deeply sampled blood TCRbeta repertoires from subjects exposed to, actively infected with, or recovered from COVID-19 were included in the dataset. HLA class I and class II types, where available, came from metadata supplied by the sample provider rather than from assay-based typing. A freely available public database, intended as a resource for researchers studying the immune response to SARS-CoV-2, is where the repertoires were released.

Collaborating institutions collected whole blood in K2EDTA tubes following their own protocols. Collaborator samples were shipped for TCRbeta analysis as frozen whole blood, isolated PBMCs, or DNA extracted from either sample type. The full study reports these points: How much clinical and demographic metadata was included differed by source and by participant, and the metadata was provided uncurated.

The immunoSEQ Assay, a bias-controlled multiplex PCR, was used to amplify TCRbeta CDR3 regions from genomic DNA. Per the source publication's procedure: The number of nucleated cells in each sample was estimated from the amplification of reference gene primers within the assay. To quantify the absolute abundance of each unique TCRbeta CDR3 rearrangement, sequence reads were collapsed and filtered. For each sample, productive Simpson clonality was calculated as the square root of Simpson's diversity index over productive rearrangements. TCRdb holds this immuneACCESS table with in-frame rearrangements only. Some clones are missing; in checked studies, unresolved V genes explain under half, and the rest has no known cause. V and J calls and clone size are as listed in that table; D and trimming were resolved from the DNA. In all, the sample holds around 250,000 clones, and approximately 85% of those were seen once. The biggest ten clones account for approximately 13% of the sample.

Notes on this clone: Its cognate antigen has yet to be identified. Base quality data are lacking; no much larger clone is found one base away.

Inclusive of the bounding cysteine and phenylalanine, the CDR3 is 17 residues long. The entry retains the CDR3 DNA only, 51 bases that are in frame from base 1. The germline V gene sets CDR1 to SGHRS and CDR2 to YFSETQ. V is cut by 5 bases and J by 0 bases, and the space between the germline ends is 15 bases. This chain is built from TRBV5-1 and TRBJ2-6; TRBD1 is perhaps the D gene, given 6 matching bases. Sequenced input: peripheral blood. The TCR was taken from a man older than 75 with acute or convalescent COVID-19. The CDR3 has the sequence CASRQDSWSSGANVLTF. The DNA sequence follows: TGCGCCAGCAGACAGGACAGTTGGAGCTCTGGGGCCAACGTCCTGACTTTC.